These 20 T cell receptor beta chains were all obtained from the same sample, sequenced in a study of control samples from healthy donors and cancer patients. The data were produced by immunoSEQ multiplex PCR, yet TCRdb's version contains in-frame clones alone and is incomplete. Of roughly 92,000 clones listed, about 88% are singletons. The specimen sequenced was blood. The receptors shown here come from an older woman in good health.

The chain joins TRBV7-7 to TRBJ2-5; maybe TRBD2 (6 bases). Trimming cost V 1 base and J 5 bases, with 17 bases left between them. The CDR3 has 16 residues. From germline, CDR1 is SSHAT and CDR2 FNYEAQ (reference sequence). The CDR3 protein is CASSLGGGWGEETQYF. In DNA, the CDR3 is TGTGCCAGCAGCTTAGGAGGAGGATGGGGGGAGGAGACCCAGTACTTC.

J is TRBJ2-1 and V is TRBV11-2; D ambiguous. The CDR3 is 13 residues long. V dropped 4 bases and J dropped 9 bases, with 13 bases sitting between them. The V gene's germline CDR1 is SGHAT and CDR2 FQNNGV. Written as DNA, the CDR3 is TGTGCCAGCAGCTCTAACCTACTGGTTGAGCAGTTCTTC. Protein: CASSSNLLVEQFF.

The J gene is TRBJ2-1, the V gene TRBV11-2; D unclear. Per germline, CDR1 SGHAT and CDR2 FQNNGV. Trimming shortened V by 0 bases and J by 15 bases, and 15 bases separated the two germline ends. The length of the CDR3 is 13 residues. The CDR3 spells CASSLDEGQRPFF. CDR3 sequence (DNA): TGTGCCAGCAGCTTAGATGAAGGCCAGCGACCGTTCTTC.

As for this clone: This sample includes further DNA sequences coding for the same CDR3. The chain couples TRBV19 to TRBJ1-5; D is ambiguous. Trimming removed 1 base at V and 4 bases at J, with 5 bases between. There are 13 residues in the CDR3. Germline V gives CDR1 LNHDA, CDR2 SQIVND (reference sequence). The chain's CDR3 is CASSIARNQPQHF. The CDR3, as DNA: TGTGCCAGTAGTATAGCTCGGAATCAGCCCCAGCATTTT.

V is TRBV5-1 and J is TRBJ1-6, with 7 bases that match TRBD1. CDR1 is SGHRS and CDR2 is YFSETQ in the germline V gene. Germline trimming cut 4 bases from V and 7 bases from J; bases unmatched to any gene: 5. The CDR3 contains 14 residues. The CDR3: CASSTQGENSPLHF. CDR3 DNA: TGCGCCAGCAGCACCCAGGGGGAGAATTCACCCCTCCACTTT.

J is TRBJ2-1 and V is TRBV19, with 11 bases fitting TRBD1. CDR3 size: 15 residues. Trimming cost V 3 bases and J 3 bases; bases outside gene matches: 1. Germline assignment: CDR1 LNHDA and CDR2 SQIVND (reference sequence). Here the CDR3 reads CASSIGTGGYNEQFF. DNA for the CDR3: TGTGCCAGTAGTATTGGGACAGGGGGCTACAATGAGCAGTTCTTC.

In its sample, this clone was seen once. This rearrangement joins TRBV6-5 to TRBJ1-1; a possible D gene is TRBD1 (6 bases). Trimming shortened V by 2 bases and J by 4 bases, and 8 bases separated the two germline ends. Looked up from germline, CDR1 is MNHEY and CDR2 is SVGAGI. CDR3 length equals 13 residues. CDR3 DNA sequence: TGTGCCAGCAGTTACGGGGGGCCCACTGAAGCTTTCTTT. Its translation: CASSYGGPTEAFF.

CDR3 DNA: TGTGCCAGCAGTTACCAGGACAGGAATTCACCCCTCCACTTT. This gives the protein CASSYQDRNSPLHF. The gene calls are TRBV6-5 and TRBJ1-6; 7 bases fit TRBD1. Trimming took 2 bases from V and 7 from J; bases not matched to a gene: 2. The CDR3 extends over 14 amino acids. CDR1 MNHEY and CDR2 SVGAGI come from the germline V gene.

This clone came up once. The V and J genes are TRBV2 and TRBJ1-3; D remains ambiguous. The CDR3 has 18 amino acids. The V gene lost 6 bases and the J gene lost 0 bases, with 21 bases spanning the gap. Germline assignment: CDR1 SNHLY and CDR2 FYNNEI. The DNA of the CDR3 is TGTGCCAGCAGCCTCACGACCGCGGCCCGACTCTCTGGAAACACCATATATTTT. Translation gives CASSLTTAARLSGNTIYF.

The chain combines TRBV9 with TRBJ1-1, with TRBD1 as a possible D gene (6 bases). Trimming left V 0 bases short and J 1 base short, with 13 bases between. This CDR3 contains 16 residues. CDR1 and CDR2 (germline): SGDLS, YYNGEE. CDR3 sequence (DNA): TGTGCCAGCAGCGTAGCTACCGGGGGCACGAACACTGAAGCTTTCTTT. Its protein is CASSVATGGTNTEAFF. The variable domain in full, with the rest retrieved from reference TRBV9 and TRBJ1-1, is DSGVTQTPKHLITATGQRVTLRCSPRSGDLSVYWYQQSLDQGLQFLIQYYNGEERAKGNILERFSAQQFPDLHSELNLSSLELGDSALYFCASSVATGGTNTEAFFGQGTRLTVV.

CDR3 DNA sequence: TGTGCCAGTAGTTCGGGACACAGCACAGATACGCAGTATTTT. Translated, it gives CASSSGHSTDTQYF. This sequence joins TRBV19 and TRBJ2-3, with D tentatively TRBD1 (6 bases). The germline V gene has CDR1 LNHDA and CDR2 SQIVND (reference sequence). This CDR3 has 14 amino acids. With 5 bases removed from V and 0 bases from J, the gap between germline ends came to 9 bases.

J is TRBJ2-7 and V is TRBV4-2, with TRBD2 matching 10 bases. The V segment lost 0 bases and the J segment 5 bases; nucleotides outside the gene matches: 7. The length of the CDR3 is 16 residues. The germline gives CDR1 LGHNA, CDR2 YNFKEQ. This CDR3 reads CASSQEFQRGGDEQYF. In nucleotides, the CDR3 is TGTGCCAGCAGCCAAGAATTCCAGCGGGGGGGAGACGAGCAGTACTTC.

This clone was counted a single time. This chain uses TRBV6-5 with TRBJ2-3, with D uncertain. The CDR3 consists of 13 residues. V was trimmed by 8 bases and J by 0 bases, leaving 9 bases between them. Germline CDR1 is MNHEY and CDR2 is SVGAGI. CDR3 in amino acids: CASRPTSTDTQYF. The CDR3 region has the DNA TGTGCCAGCCGACCCACTAGCACAGATACGCAGTATTTT.

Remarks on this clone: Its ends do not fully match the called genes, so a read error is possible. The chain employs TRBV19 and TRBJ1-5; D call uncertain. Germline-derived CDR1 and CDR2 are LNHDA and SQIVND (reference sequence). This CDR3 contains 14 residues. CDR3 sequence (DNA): TGTGTCAGTAGTCCGAACACCTTCAATCAGCCCCAGCATTTT. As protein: CVSSPNTFNQPQHF.

CDR3: CASRGDRGMPEAFF. As DNA, the CDR3 is TGTGCCAGCAGGGGGGACAGGGGAATGCCTGAAGCTTTCTTT. The V call is TRBV6-5, the J call TRBJ1-1; TRBD1 agrees at 10 bases. The ends lost 6 bases at V and 6 bases at J; junction bases unmatched: 7. The CDR3 has 14 amino acids. Germline lookup yields CDR1 MNHEY and CDR2 SVGAGI.

CDR3 nucleotide sequence: TGTGCCAGCAGTGAGGCTAGTGAACCAAACACAGATACGCAGTATTTT. Encoded protein: CASSEASEPNTDTQYF. The V call is TRBV6-2 or TRBV6-3, the J call TRBJ2-3; D is uncertain. The V and J ends lost 5 bases and 2 bases respectively, with 17 bases between them. CDR3 length: 16 residues. The germline V gene encodes CDR1 MNHEY and CDR2 SVGEGT.

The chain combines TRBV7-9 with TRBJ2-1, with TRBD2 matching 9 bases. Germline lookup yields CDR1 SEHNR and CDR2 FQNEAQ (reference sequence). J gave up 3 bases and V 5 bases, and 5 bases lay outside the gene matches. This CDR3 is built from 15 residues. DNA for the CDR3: TGTGCCAGCAGCCCCCCGCGGGAGGGCTACAATGAGCAGTTCTTC. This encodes CASSPPREGYNEQFF.

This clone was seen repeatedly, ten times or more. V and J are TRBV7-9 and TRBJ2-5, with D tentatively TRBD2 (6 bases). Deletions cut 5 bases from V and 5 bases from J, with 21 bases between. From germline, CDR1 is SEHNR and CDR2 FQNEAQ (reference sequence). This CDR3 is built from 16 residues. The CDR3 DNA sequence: TGTGCCAGCAGCCCTCAAAGCCAGGGACTTTGGGAGACCCAGTACTTC. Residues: CASSPQSQGLWETQYF.

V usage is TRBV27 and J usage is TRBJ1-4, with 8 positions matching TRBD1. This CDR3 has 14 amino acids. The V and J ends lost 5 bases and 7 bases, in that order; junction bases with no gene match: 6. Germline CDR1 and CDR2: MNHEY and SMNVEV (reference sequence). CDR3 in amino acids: CASSPRTGFEKLFF. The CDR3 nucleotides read TGTGCCAGCAGTCCCCGGACAGGGTTTGAAAAACTGTTTTTT.

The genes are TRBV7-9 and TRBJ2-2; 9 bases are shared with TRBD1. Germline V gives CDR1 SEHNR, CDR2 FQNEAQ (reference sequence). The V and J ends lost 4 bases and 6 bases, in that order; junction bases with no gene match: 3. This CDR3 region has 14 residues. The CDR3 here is CASSWGQGAGELFF. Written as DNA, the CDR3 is TGTGCCAGCAGCTGGGGACAGGGTGCCGGGGAGCTGTTTTTT.